What follows are 25 T cell receptor beta chains derived from one specimen sequenced in a study of identical twins. Via MiXCR, TCRdb re-called the 5' RACE reads, giving one row per CDR3 protein. The table includes roughly 470,000 distinct CDR3 sequences, roughly an eighth detected once. The same specimen was also included in a second study, on yellow fever vaccine responses in identical twins.

Input material: CD4+ T cells sorted from blood. These receptors were collected from a woman aged 18-29 years in good health.

The chain uses TRBV7-8 and TRBJ1-3; D is unclear. V was pared by 5 bases and J by 0 bases, with 8 bases between. Germline V gives CDR1 SGHVS, CDR2 FQNEAQ. CDR3 length: 14 residues. The CDR3 nucleotides read TGTGCCAGCAGCCTCCAGAACTCTGGAAACACCATATATTTT. Its translation: CASSLQNSGNTIYF.

The J gene is TRBJ2-3, the V gene TRBV12-3 or TRBV12-4; 16 bases are shared with TRBD2. Trimming cost V 5 bases and J 6 bases; bases outside gene matches: 8. The CDR3 is made up of 17 amino acids. The CDR3 loop is CASSQGTSGRAGDTQYF. In DNA, the CDR3 is TGTGCCAGCAGTCAAGGGACTAGCGGGAGGGCCGGGGATACGCAGTATTTT.

The sample holds many counts of this clonotype. The junction departs from germline at one end; a sequencing error may be responsible. The chain recombines TRBV2 with TRBJ2-7; D uncertain. From germline, CDR1 is SNHLY and CDR2 FYNNEI. CDR3 length: 11 residues. The chain's CDR3 is CASSEAYEQYF. DNA for the CDR3: TGTGCCAGCAGCGAAGCCTACGAGCAGTACTTC.

The rearrangement joins TRBV27 to TRBJ2-3, with TRBD2 matching over 9 bases. Trimming took 3 bases from V and 1 from J; bases not matched to a gene: 2. Germline CDR1 MNHEY, CDR2 SMNVEV (reference sequence). The CDR3 is made up of 15 amino acids. The CDR3 reads CASSFSGSGTDTQYF. CDR3 bases: TGTGCCAGCAGTTTTAGCGGGAGCGGCACAGATACGCAGTATTTT.

The V gene is TRBV7-8, the J gene TRBJ2-5; TRBD2 might be the D (5 bases). The CDR3 runs 18 residues. The V end was cut by 6 bases, the J end by 4 bases, with 27 bases between. From germline, CDR1 is SGHVS and CDR2 FQNEAQ. This chain's CDR3 is CASSPSAKARAVGETQYF. For the CDR3, the DNA is TGTGCCAGCAGTCCGTCCGCTAAGGCCAGAGCGGTTGGAGAGACCCAGTACTTC.

J is TRBJ2-7 and V is TRBV29-1; tentatively, D is TRBD2 (5 bases). The CDR3 sequence is 12 residues long. Germline CDR1 and CDR2: SQVTM and ANQGSEA. V was trimmed by 3 bases and J by 6 bases, leaving 12 bases between them. The CDR3 region is CSVDGFGGEQYF. For the CDR3, the DNA is TGCAGCGTTGACGGTTTCGGAGGCGAGCAGTACTTC.

This clonotype was recorded many times. V and J are TRBV20-1 and TRBJ2-7; the match to TRBD2 covers 11 bases. This CDR3 contains 13 residues. V dropped 6 bases and J dropped 6; count of bases not matched to a gene: 7. In germline, CDR1 is DFQATT, CDR2 SNEGSKA (reference sequence). The CDR3 coding sequence is TGCAGTGCGATTGTAGCGGGGGGGGCCGAGCAGTACTTC. Translating it yields CSAIVAGGAEQYF.

This clonotype was counted a few times. The CDR3 DNA follows: TGTGCCAGCAGTTACGGTCTCACCGATTTCTTT. As protein: CASSYGLTDFF. The V gene is TRBV6-5, the J gene TRBJ1-1; no definite D call. Germline CDR1 MNHEY, CDR2 SVGAGI. The CDR3 length is 11 residues. V lost 2 bases to trimming and J lost 13 bases, with 11 bases between them.

Note on this clonotype: Relative to the germline gene, one junction end is altered; a read error may explain this. The rearrangement uses TRBV7-7 and TRBJ2-1; D perhaps matches TRBD1 (6 bases). The length of the CDR3 is 15 residues. CDR1 is SSHAT, CDR2 FNYEAQ, per germline (reference sequence). DNA for the CDR3: TGTGCTAGCAGCTTAGCCTTAGGACAGAGGGGACCGCAGTTCTTC. Amino acids: CASSLALGQRGPQFF.

This clonotype has a handful of counts. The V call is TRBV30, the J call TRBJ2-5, with D uncertain. CDR3 size: 10 residues. Trimming shortened V by 2 bases and J by 5 bases, and 3 bases separated the two germline ends. Germline CDR1 and CDR2: GTSNPN and SVGIG (reference sequence). The CDR3 nucleotides read TGTGCCTGGAGTCTTGAGACCCAGTACTTC. As protein: CAWSLETQYF.

The rearrangement uses TRBV28 and TRBJ2-7, with 8 bases lining up with TRBD1. Germline V gene lookup returns CDR1 MDHEN and CDR2 SYDVKM. The CDR3 totals 17 residues. The trim removed 0 bases at V and 4 bases at J, leaving 11 bases unmatched. CDR3 sequence reads: CASSLWAWTGKVYEQYF. DNA for the CDR3: TGTGCCAGCAGTTTATGGGCCTGGACAGGGAAGGTATACGAGCAGTACTTC.

V is TRBV3-1 and J is TRBJ2-7; D tentatively reads TRBD1 or TRBD2 (7 bases each). Germline CDR1 is LGHDT and CDR2 is YNNKEL (reference sequence). V shed 1 base and J shed 1 base, with 20 bases lying between them. The CDR3 contains 18 residues. CDR3 amino acids: CASSQGQGGGPGSYEQYF. The CDR3 DNA sequence: TGTGCCAGCAGCCAAGGTCAGGGGGGGGGTCCGGGTTCCTACGAGCAGTACTTC.

This clonotype showed up just a few times. The DNA for the CDR3 is TGTGCCAGCAGCTTACTAGTCGCCGAGCAGTACTTC. It translates to CASSLLVAEQYF. The chain uses TRBV7-9 and TRBJ2-7; no reliable D call. CDR3 length: 12 residues. Germline V gene lookup returns CDR1 SEHNR and CDR2 FQNEAQ (reference sequence). V was pared by 2 bases and J by 6 bases, with 8 bases between.

This chain joins TRBV20-1 and TRBJ1-2; D gene ambiguous. The CDR3 extends over 14 amino acids. Trimming removed 6 bases at V and 5 bases at J, with 19 bases between. The germline V gene has CDR1 DFQATT and CDR2 SNEGSKA (reference sequence). DNA for the CDR3: TGCAGTGCCCCAAAAGCGGGAGGACGGTATGGCTACACCTTC. As protein: CSAPKAGGRYGYTF.

The chain carries TRBV20-1 and TRBJ2-7, with D tentatively TRBD2 (6 bases). CDR1 and CDR2 (germline): DFQATT, SNEGSKA (reference sequence). This CDR3 is built from 14 residues. V lost 2 bases to trimming and J lost 3 bases, with 14 bases between them. The CDR3 region is CSARNPATSYEQYF. The CDR3 region has the DNA TGCAGTGCTAGAAACCCCGCGACTAGCTACGAGCAGTACTTC.

This clonotype has a handful of counts. V and J are TRBV10-3 and TRBJ1-2, with 9 nucleotides matching TRBD1. The CDR3 runs 13 residues. Per the germline V gene, CDR1 is ENHRY and CDR2 is SYGVKD. The V and J ends lost 4 bases and 4 bases, in that order; junction bases with no gene match: 1. The CDR3 DNA follows: TGTGCCATCAGTGGGACAGGGGCCTATGGCTACACCTTC. Its protein product is CAISGTGAYGYTF.

This clonotype came up a few times. The V call is TRBV5-1, the J call TRBJ2-1; D remains ambiguous. Looked up from germline, CDR1 is SGHRS and CDR2 is YFSETQ. V was shortened by 4 bases and J by 5 bases, with 16 bases between the two germline ends. CDR3 size: 15 residues. The CDR3 loop reads CASSLLRPQDNEQFF. Here the CDR3 DNA reads TGCGCCAGCAGCCTCTTACGCCCCCAAGACAATGAGCAGTTCTTC.

This clonotype came up a few times. The genes are TRBV11-2 and TRBJ1-2; D is unresolved. Germline CDR1 is SGHAT and CDR2 is FQNNGV. Between the trimmed V and J ends, which lost 5 bases and 6 bases, there was a span of 13 bases. This CDR3 is built from 13 residues. CDR3 nucleotides: TGTGCCAGCAGCCCATCACTCCTAGATGGCTACACCTTC. This translates into CASSPSLLDGYTF. Filled out from reference TRBV11-2 and TRBJ1-2, the complete variable domain reads EAGVAQSPRYKIIEKRQSVAFWCNPISGHATLYWYQQILGQGPKLLIQFQNNGVVDDSQLPKDRFSAERLKGVDSTLKIQPAKLEDSAVYLCASSPSLLDGYTFGSGTRLTVV.

The V gene is TRBV12-3 or TRBV12-4, the J gene TRBJ2-4; 7 bases fit TRBD1. Trimming cost V 5 bases and J 1 base; bases outside gene matches: 2. This CDR3 is 14 amino acids long. The CDR3 DNA sequence: TGTGCCAGCAGTACAGGGGCGGCCAAAAACATTCAGTACTTC. It is translated as CASSTGAAKNIQYF.

This clonotype was seen a handful of times. This sequence joins TRBV6-5 and TRBJ1-6; D is possibly TRBD1 (5 bases). Trimming stripped 2 bases from V and 10 bases from J, with 15 bases between. The CDR3 extends over 15 amino acids. From germline, CDR1 is MNHEY and CDR2 SVGAGI. In nucleotides, the CDR3 is TGTGCCAGCAGTTACCGGGACGCCCGAGGGTCACCCCTCCACTTT. It encodes CASSYRDARGSPLHF.

This clonotype came up a few times. The junction differs from germline at one of its ends, possibly a read error. The chain is built from TRBV9 and TRBJ1-2; tentatively, D is TRBD1 (5 bases). CDR1 and CDR2 from the germline V gene are SGDLS and YYNGEE. This CDR3 has 14 residues. The CDR3: CASSVAGTSYGYTF. As DNA, the CDR3 is TGTGCCAGCAGCGTGGCCGGGACCTCCTATGGCTACACCTTT.

This clonotype was counted a few times. V is TRBV12-3 or TRBV12-4 and J is TRBJ1-2; TRBD1 matches at 8 bases. J lost 5 bases, V lost 7 bases, and 9 bases had no gene match. The CDR3 runs 14 residues. The CDR3 reads CASNHSRDRYGYTF. Here the CDR3 DNA reads TGTGCCAGCAACCACTCTCGGGACAGGTATGGCTACACCTTC.

This clonotype was picked up a small number of times. V usage is TRBV7-2 and J usage is TRBJ2-7, with D unclear. V lost 2 bases to trimming and J lost 3 bases, with 8 bases between them. CDR1 is SGHTA, CDR2 FQGNSA, per germline. This CDR3 has 13 amino acids. CDR3 nucleotides: TGTGCCAGCAGCTTATGGGCCCGCTACGAGCAGTACTTC. Protein sequence: CASSLWARYEQYF.

The chain carries TRBV2 and TRBJ1-1, with TRBD1 as a possible D gene (6 bases). V was clipped by 3 bases and J by 4 bases, with 15 bases between them. Germline assignment: CDR1 SNHLY and CDR2 FYNNEI. The CDR3 runs to 15 residues. The CDR3 sequence: CASSEVRGGGTEAFF. CDR3 in DNA: TGTGCCAGCAGTGAGGTCAGGGGCGGGGGCACTGAAGCTTTCTTT.

This clonotype showed up many times. The V call is TRBV6-2 or TRBV6-3, the J call TRBJ2-7; possible D gene TRBD2, 5 bases. Trimming cost V 5 bases and J 3 bases, with 11 bases left between them. Germline CDR1 is MNHEY and CDR2 is SVGEGT. This CDR3 has 13 amino acids. CDR3 coding DNA: TGTGCCAGCAGTCATCGGGGTGGCTACGAGCAGTACTTC. This sequence encodes CASSHRGGYEQYF.